This T cell receptor (beta chain) was recovered during a study of CD8 T cells in Susac syndrome (dated by TCRdb to the late 2010s). Background on the whole study: The study used repertoire sequencing to test whether antigen drove CD8+ T cell activation and differentiation in Susac syndrome.

The germline ends are 17 bases apart after V is trimmed by 6 bases and J by 5 bases. CDR1 is given as KGHDR and CDR2 as SFDVKD, both from the germline V gene. The CDR3 starts with the cysteine, ends with the phenylalanine, and has 15 residues. The entry retains the CDR3 DNA only, 45 bases that are in frame from base 1. Remarks on this clonotype: Its antigen is unknown. No base qualities exist here, and no much larger clone lies one base off it.

RNA was extracted using the RNeasy kit, and about 0.5 to 1 microgram was reverse transcribed with random hexamers. The immunoSEQ multiplex PCR assay, which covers 54 Vbeta and 13 Jbeta segments, was used to amplify TCR beta CDR3 regions. Bias from PCR amplification was corrected by using a synthetic template baseline for primer optimization and for computational correction. Turning to the authors' computational methods: Reads were annotated to V, D and J genes per IMGT and analyzed with immunoSEQ Analyzer, keeping only productive sequences. Clonality was calculated as one minus the Shannon entropy normalized by log2 of the number of productive unique sequences. For each patient and control, public and private clones were evaluated among the 100 most prevalent clones. Clones were defined as Susac-specific if absent from the healthy and MS cohorts, from 1052 published viral clones and from other ImmuneACCESS disease sequences. TCRdb handled the public reads itself, with Q25 trimming in fastp and clone calling in MiXCR, and kept productive beta chains. Each CDR3 protein gets just one entry, which takes the most common genes and DNA from the rows behind it. The V and J calls here are based on TCRdb, not the publication. The sample includes 140,000 to 150,000 distinct CDR3 sequences, with roughly 95% observed a single time. Jointly, the top ten make up about 0.11% of the sample.

High-throughput TCR beta sequencing profiled peripheral blood CD8+ and CD4+ T cells from healthy donors, Susac syndrome patients and multiple sclerosis patients. Multiple sclerosis controls were treatment-naive patients with stable or active relapsing-remitting disease fulfilling revised McDonald criteria. CD8+ TEMRA cells were enriched by FACS, while bulk CD8+ and CD4+ T cells were purified by magnetic negative isolation. Blood was collected in EDTA tubes and processed within 24 hours, with PBMCs isolated through density gradient centrifugation. PBMCs intended for TCR sequencing were cryopreserved in liquid nitrogen and were subsequently thawed in a 37 degrees C water bath. The sorted or isolated CD4+, CD8+ and CD8+ TEMRA cells reached a purity of at least 90%. Paper-wide results and their limitations: The number of individuals in the TCR sequencing and HLA analysis was recognized as being relatively small.

The sample was CD4+ T cells from PBMCs. The rearranged chain carries TRBV24-1 and TRBJ2-3; the D segment could be TRBD2, given 5 matching bases. The receptor was isolated from a human donor with multiple sclerosis. The DNA reads TGTGCCACCAGTAGGCGGGCCTCCAAGGGAGATACGCAGTATTTT. This yields the protein CATSRRASKGDTQYF.